The entry below gives a single T cell receptor (beta chain) sequence along with its context. The record originates from a study of T cell changes during pregnancy in multiple sclerosis. Repertoires were generated with immunoSEQ multiplex PCR, while TCRdb's copy carries only in-frame clones and drops some. The profile shows about 30,000 clones, around nine tenths of them singletons. Germline V gene data show CDR1 as MNHEY and CDR2 as SMNVEV (reference sequence). CDR3 size: 13 residues. The ends were cut back, 2 bases at V and 5 bases at J, with 10 bases in the middle. The TCR comes from a female donor with multiple sclerosis, enrolled in a pregnancy study. The sample here was CD8+ T cells from peripheral blood mononuclear cells, taken before pregnancy. The chain employs TRBV27 and TRBJ2-7, with D possibly matching TRBD1 (6 bases). The CDR3 reads CASSLGGPHEQYF. In nucleotides, the CDR3 is TGTGCCAGCAGTTTAGGGGGCCCCCACGAGCAGTACTTC.